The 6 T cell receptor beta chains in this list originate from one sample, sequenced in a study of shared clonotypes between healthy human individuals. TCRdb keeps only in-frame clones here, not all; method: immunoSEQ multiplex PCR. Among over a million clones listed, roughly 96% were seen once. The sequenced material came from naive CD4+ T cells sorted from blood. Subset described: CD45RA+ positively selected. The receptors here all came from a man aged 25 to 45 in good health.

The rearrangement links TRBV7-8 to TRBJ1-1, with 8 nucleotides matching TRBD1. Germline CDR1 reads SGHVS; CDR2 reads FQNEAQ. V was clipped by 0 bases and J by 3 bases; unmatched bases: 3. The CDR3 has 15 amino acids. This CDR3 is CASSLAGRGHTEAFF. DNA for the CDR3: TGTGCCAGCAGCTTAGCGGGCAGGGGGCACACTGAAGCTTTCTTT.

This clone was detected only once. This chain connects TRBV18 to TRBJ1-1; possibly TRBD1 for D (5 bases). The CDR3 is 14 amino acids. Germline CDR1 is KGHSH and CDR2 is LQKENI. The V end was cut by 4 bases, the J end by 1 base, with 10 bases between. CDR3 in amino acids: CASSQTDSNTEAFF. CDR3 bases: TGTGCCAGCTCACAGACAGACTCGAACACTGAAGCTTTCTTT.

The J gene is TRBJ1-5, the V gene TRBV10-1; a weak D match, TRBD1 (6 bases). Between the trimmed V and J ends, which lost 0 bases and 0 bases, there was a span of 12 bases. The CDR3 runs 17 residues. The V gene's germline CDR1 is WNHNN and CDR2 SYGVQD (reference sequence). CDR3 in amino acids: CASSESRTAYSNQPQHF. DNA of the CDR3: TGCGCCAGCAGTGAGTCCCGGACAGCTTATAGCAATCAGCCCCAGCATTTT.

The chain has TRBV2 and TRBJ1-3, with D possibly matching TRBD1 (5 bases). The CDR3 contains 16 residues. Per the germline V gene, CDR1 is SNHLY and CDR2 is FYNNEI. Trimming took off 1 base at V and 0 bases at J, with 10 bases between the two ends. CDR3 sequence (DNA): TGTGCCAGCAGTGAAGGGTGGGGACCCTCTGGAAACACCATATATTTT. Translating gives CASSEGWGPSGNTIYF.

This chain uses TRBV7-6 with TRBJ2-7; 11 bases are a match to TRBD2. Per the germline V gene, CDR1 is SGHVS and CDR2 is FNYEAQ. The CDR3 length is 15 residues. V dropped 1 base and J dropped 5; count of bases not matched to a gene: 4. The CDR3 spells CASSLGTSGSDEQYF. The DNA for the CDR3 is TGTGCCAGCAGCTTAGGGACTAGCGGGTCGGACGAGCAGTACTTC.

Here the CDR3 reads CASVPPFLLAVSSYNEQFF. CDR3 sequence (DNA): TGTGCCAGCGTTCCGCCCTTTCTGCTAGCGGTGAGCTCCTACAATGAGCAGTTCTTC. V and J are TRBV21-1 and TRBJ2-1; TRBD2 was called by the table and not checked on the DNA. TRBV21-1 is a listed pseudogene. The CDR3 extends over 19 amino acids.